The following is a T cell receptor beta chain sequence with its context. The antigen remains unidentified. Germline V lookup: CDR1 SNHLY, CDR2 FYNNEI. The CDR3 consists of 16 residues. V was shortened by 5 bases and J by 0 bases, with 14 bases between the two germline ends. The data stem from a study of OX40 agonist ivuxolimab in advanced cancers. On the study more broadly: Intravenous ivuxolimab at 0.01 to 10 mg/kg was given to patients every 2 weeks. The study's findings and limits: Low normalized T-cell clonal expansion was additionally recorded for some nonresponders. CD8+ T cells averaged more expanded clones than CD4+.

Cycle 7 day 1, cycle 4 day 1, and baseline were the timepoints at which blood was sampled. This table comes from immunoSEQ multiplex PCR, and its TCRdb copy is limited to in-frame clones, with some not included. This table holds approximately 99,000 clones, more than 85% found once. V usage is TRBV2 and J usage is TRBJ1-3; TRBD1 might be the D (5 bases). This specimen consisted of CD4+ or CD8+ T cells sorted from blood, obtained in a trial of the OX40 agonist ivuxolimab. This receptor was taken from an adult with an advanced solid tumor such as melanoma, head and neck, liver or kidney cancer. The CDR3 DNA is TGTGCCAGCAGTAGGGGACGGTCCGTCTCTGGAAACACCATATATTTT. Amino acids: CASSRGRSVSGNTIYF.